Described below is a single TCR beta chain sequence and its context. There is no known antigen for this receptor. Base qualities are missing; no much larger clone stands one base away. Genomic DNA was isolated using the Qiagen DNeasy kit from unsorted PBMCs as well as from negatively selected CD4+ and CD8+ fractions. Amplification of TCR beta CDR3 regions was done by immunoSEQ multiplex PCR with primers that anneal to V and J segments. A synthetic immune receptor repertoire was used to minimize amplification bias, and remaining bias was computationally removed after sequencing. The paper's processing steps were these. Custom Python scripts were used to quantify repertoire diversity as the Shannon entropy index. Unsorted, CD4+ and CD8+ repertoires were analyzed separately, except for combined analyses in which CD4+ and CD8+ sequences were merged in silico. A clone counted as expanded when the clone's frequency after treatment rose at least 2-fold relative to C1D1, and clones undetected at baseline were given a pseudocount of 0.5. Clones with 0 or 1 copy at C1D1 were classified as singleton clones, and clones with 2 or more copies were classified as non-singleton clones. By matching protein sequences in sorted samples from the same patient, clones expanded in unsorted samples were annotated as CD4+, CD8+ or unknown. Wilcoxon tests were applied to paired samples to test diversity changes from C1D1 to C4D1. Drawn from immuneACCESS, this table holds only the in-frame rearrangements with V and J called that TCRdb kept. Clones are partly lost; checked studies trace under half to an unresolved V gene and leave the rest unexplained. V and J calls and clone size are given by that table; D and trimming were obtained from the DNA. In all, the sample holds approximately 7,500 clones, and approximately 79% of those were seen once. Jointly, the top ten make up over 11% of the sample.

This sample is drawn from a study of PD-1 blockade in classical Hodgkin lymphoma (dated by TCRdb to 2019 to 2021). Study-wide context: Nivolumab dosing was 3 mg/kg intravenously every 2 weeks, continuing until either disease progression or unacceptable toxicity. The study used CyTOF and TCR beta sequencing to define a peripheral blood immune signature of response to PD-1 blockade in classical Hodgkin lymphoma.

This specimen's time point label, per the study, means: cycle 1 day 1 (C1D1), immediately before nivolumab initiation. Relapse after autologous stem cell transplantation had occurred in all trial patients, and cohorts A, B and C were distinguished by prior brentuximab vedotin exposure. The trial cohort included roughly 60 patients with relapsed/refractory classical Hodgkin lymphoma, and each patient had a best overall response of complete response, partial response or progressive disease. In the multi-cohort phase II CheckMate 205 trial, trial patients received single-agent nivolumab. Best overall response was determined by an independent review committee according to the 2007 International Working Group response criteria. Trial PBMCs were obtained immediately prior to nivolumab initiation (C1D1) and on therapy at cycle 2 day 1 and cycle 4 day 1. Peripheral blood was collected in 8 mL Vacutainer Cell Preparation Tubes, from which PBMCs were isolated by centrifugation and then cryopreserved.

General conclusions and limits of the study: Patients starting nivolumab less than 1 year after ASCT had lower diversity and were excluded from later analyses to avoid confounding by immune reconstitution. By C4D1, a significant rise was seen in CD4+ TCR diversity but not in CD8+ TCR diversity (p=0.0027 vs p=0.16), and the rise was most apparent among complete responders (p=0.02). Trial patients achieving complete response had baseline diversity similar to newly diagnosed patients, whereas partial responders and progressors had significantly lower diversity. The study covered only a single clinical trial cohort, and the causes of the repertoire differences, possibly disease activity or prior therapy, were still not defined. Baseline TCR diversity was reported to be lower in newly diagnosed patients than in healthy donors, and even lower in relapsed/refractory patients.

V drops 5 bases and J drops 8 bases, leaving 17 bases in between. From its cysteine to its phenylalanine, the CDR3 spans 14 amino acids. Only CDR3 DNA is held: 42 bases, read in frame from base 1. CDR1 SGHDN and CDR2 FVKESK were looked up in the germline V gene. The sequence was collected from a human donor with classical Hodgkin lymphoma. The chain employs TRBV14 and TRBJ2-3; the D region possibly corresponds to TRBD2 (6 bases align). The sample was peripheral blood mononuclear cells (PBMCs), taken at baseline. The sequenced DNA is TGTGCCAGCAGCGCAGGGACTGTCGCACGTACGCAGTATTTT. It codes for CASSAGTVARTQYF.